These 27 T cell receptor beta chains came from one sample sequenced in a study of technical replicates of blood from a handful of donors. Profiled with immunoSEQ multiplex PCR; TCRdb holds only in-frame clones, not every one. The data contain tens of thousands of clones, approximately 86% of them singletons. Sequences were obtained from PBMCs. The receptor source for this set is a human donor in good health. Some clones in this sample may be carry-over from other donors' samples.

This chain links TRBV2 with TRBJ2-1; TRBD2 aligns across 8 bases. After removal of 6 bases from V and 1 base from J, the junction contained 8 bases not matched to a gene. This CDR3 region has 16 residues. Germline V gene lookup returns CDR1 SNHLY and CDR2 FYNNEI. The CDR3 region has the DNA TGTGCCAGCAGCGGCGAAACGGGAGGGTCCTACAATGAGCAGTTCTTC. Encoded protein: CASSGETGGSYNEQFF. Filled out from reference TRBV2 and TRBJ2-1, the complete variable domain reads EPEVTQTPSHQVTQMGQEVILRCVPISNHLYFYWYRQILGQKVEFLVSFYNNEISEKSEIFDDQFSVERPDGSNFTLKIRSTKLEDSAMYFCASSGETGGSYNEQFFGPGTRLTVL.

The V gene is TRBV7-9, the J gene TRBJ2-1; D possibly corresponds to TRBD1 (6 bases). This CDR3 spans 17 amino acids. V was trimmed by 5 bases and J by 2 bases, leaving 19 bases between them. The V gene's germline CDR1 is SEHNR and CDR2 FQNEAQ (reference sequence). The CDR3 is CASSPRTVRRTYNEQFF. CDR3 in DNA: TGTGCCAGCAGCCCGCGGACAGTCCGTCGGACCTACAATGAGCAGTTCTTC.

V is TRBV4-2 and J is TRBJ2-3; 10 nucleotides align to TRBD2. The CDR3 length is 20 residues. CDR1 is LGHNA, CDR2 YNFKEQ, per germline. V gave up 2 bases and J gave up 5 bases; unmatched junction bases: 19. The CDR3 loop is CASSQRAGGPLVVDGDTQYF. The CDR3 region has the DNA TGTGCCAGCAGCCAAAGAGCGGGGGGGCCCTTGGTTGTCGACGGAGATACGCAGTATTTT.

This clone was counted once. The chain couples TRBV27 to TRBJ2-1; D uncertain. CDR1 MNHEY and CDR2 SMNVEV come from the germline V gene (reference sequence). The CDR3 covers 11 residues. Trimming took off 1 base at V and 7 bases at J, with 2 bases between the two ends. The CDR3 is CASSLLNEQFF. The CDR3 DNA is TGTGCCAGCAGTTTATTAAATGAGCAGTTCTTC.

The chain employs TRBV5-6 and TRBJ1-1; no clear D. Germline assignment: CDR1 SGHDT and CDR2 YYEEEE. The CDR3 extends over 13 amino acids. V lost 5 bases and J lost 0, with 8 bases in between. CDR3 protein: CASRRTVNTEAFF. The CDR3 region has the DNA TGTGCCAGCAGACGCACAGTGAACACTGAAGCTTTCTTT.

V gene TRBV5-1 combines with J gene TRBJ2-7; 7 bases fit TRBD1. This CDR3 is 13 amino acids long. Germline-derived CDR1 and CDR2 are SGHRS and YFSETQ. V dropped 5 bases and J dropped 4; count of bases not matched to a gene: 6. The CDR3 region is CASRRDSRYEQYF. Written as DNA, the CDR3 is TGCGCCAGCAGACGGGACAGCAGATACGAGCAGTACTTC.

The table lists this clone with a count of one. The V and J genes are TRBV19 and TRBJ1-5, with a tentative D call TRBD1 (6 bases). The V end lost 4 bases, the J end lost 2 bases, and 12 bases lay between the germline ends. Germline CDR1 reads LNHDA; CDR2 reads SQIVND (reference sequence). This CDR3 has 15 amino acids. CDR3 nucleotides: TGTGCCAGTAGTACCACAGGGAACGGCAATCAGCCCCAGCATTTT. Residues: CASSTTGNGNQPQHF.

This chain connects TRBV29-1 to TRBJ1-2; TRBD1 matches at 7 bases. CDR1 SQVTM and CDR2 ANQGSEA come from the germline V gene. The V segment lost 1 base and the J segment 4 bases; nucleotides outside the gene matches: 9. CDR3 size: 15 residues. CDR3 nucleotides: TGCAGCGTTGAAGGGAGAGGGGGCGCGGTCTATGGCTACACCTTC. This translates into CSVEGRGGAVYGYTF.

The CDR3: CASTLTGQGAGEQYF. The CDR3 DNA is TGTGCCAGCACCCTCACCGGACAGGGGGCTGGCGAGCAGTACTTC. This chain uses TRBV6-5 with TRBJ2-7; 11 positions agree with TRBD1. V lost 7 bases and J lost 6; bases outside the gene matches: 11. The CDR3 extends over 15 amino acids. The germline V gene encodes CDR1 MNHEY and CDR2 SVGAGI.

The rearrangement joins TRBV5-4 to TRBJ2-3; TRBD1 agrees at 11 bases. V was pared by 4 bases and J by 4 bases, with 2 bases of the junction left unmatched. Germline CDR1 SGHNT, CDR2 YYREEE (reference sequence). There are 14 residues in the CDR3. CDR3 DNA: TGTGCCAGCAGCCCGGGACAGGGGGCAGATACGCAGTATTTT. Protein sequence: CASSPGQGADTQYF.

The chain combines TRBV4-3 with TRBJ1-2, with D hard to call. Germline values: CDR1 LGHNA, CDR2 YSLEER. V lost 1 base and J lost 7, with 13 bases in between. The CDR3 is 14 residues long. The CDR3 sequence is CASSQVKGGSGYTF. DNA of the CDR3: TGCGCCAGCAGCCAAGTTAAGGGAGGGAGTGGCTACACCTTC.

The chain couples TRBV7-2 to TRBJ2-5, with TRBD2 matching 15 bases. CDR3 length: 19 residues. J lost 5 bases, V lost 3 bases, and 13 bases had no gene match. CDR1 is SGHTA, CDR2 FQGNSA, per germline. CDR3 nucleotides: TGTGCCAGCAGCTTTTCCAGGACTAGCGGGAGGGCGTCCGGGGAGACCCAGTACTTC. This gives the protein CASSFSRTSGRASGETQYF.

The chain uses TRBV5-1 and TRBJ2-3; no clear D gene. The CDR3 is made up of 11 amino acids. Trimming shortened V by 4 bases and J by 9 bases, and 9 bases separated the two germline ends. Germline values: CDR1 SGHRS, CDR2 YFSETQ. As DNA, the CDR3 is TGCGCCAGCAGCGACACGTTAACGCAGTATTTT. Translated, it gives CASSDTLTQYF.

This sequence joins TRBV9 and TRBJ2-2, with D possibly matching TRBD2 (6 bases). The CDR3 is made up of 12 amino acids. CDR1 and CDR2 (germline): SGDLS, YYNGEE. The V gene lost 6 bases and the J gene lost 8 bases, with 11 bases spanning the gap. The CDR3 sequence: CASNGGRGELFF. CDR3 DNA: TGTGCCAGCAATGGGGGGAGAGGGGAGCTGTTTTTT.

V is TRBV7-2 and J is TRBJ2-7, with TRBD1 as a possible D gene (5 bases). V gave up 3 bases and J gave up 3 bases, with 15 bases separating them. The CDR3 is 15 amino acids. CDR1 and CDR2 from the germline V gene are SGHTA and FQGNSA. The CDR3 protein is CASSLYRRQHYEQYF. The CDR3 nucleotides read TGTGCCAGCAGCTTGTATCGGAGACAGCACTACGAGCAGTACTTC.

CDR3 bases: TGTGCCAGCAGTTTAGGGACAGTCACCTACGAGCAGTACTTC. This translates into CASSLGTVTYEQYF. This chain connects TRBV27 to TRBJ2-7; 7 bases are shared with TRBD1. The CDR3 is made up of 14 amino acids. Germline loops: CDR1 MNHEY, CDR2 SMNVEV (reference sequence). J lost 2 bases, V lost 2 bases, and 3 bases had no gene match.

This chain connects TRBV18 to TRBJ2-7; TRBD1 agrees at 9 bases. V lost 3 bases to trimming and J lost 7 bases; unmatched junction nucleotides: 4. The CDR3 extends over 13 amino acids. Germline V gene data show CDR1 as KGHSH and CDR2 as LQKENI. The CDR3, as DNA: TGTGCCAGCTCACCGGGACAGGGCAATGAGCAGTACTTC. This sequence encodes CASSPGQGNEQYF.

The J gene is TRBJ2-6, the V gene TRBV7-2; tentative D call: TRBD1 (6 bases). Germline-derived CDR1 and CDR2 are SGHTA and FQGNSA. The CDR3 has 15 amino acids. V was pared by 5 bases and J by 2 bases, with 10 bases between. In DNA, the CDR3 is TGTGCCAGCAGCCAGAGACAGGCTGGGGCCAACGTCCTGACTTTC. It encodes CASSQRQAGANVLTF.

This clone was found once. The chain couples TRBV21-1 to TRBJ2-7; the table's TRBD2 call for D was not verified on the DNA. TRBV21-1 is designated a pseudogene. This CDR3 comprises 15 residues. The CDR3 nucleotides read TGTGCCAGCAGCAAATTCGGGGAAACGAACTACGAGCAGTACTTC. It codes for CASSKFGETNYEQYF.

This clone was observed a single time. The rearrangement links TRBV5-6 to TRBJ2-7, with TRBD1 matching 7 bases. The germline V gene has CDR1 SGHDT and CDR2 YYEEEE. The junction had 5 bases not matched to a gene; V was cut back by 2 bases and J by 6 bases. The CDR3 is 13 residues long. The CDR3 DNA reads TGTGCCAGCAGCTTCCTGACAGGGAGCGAGCAGTACTTC. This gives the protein CASSFLTGSEQYF.

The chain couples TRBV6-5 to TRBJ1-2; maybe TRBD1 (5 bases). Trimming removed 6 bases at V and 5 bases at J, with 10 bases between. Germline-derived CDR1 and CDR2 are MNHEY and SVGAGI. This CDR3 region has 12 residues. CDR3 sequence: CASRDKRYGYTF. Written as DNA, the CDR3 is TGTGCCAGCAGGGACAAGCGTTATGGCTACACCTTC.

DNA for the CDR3: TGTGCCAGCAGCCTAAGTCCCCTGACAAGCACAGATACGCAGTATTTT. Translation gives CASSLSPLTSTDTQYF. V gene TRBV7-9 combines with J gene TRBJ2-3; no firm D call. Germline V gene data show CDR1 as SEHNR and CDR2 as FQNEAQ (reference sequence). V lost 5 bases to trimming and J lost 0 bases, with 15 bases between them. CDR3 size: 16 residues.

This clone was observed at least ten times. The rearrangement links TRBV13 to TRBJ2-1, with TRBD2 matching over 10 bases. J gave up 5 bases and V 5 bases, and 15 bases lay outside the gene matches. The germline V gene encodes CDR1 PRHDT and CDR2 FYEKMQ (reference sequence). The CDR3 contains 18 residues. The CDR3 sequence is CASSIEGAWTSGDNEQFF. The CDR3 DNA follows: TGTGCCAGCAGCATTGAGGGGGCTTGGACTAGCGGCGACAATGAGCAGTTCTTC. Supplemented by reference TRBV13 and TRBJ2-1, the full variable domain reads AAGVIQSPRHLIKEKRETATLKCYPIPRHDTVYWYQQGPGQDPQFLISFYEKMQSDKGSIPDRFSAQQFSDYHSELNMSSLELGDSALYFCASSIEGAWTSGDNEQFFGPGTRLTVL.

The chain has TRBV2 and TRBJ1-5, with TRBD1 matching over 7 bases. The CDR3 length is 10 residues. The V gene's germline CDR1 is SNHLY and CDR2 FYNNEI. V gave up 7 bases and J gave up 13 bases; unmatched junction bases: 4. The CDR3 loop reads CASKGALQHF. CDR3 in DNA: TGTGCCAGCAAGGGGGCCTTGCAGCATTTT.

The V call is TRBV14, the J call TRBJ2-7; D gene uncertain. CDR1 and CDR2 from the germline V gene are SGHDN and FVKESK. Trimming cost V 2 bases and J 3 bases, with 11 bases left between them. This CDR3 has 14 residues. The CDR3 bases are TGTGCCAGCAGCCAAACCTTCAGGATCTACGAGCAGTACTTC. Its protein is CASSQTFRIYEQYF.

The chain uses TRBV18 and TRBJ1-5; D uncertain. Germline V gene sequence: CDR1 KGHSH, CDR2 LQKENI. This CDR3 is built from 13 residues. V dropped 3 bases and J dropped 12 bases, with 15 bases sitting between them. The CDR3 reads CASSPGMLQVQHF. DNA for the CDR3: TGTGCCAGCTCACCTGGAATGCTTCAGGTCCAGCATTTT.

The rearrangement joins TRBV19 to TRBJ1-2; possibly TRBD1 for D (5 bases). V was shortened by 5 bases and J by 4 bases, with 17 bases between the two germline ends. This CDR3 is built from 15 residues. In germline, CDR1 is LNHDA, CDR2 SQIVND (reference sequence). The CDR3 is CASSPETGGIYGYTF. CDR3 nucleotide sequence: TGTGCCAGTAGTCCCGAGACGGGGGGGATCTATGGCTACACCTTC.